A single sample gave rise to the 10 T cell receptor beta chains below, sequenced in a study of CD8 T cells in Susac syndrome. Random-hexamer reverse transcription was applied to roughly 0.5 to 1 ug RNA. In TCRdb, the immunoSEQ multiplex PCR reads were re-called with MiXCR into one record per CDR3 protein. The table includes 300,000 or so distinct CDR3 sequences, 90% to 95% detected once. Sequenced sample: CD4+ T cells from PBMCs. The receptors originated from a human donor with multiple sclerosis.

This chain connects TRBV2 to TRBJ2-1; 9 positions match TRBD1. The CDR3 extends over 14 amino acids. J was trimmed by 5 bases and V by 10 bases; bases with no gene match: 9. CDR1 SNHLY and CDR2 FYNNEI come from the germline V gene. The CDR3 loop is CATTGTGLNNEQFF. DNA of the CDR3: TGTGCCACCACGGGGACAGGGCTGAACAATGAGCAGTTCTTC.

The V gene is TRBV7-6, the J gene TRBJ1-1; 7 bases line up with TRBD1. V lost 5 bases to trimming and J lost 7 bases; unmatched junction nucleotides: 7. This CDR3 comprises 13 residues. Germline V CDR1 and CDR2: SGHVS, FNYEAQ. The CDR3 reads CASSLTGDVEAFF. The CDR3 DNA is TGTGCCAGCAGCCTAACAGGGGACGTTGAAGCTTTCTTT.

This clonotype occurred once. J is TRBJ1-6 and V is TRBV4-3; a weak D match, TRBD1 (6 bases). The CDR3 is made up of 18 amino acids. Germline CDR1 is LGHNA and CDR2 is YSLEER. V lost 0 bases and J 9 bases, leaving 21 bases between the germline ends. The CDR3 coding sequence is TGCGCCAGCAGCCAAGATTTAATGGCAGGGGCTGGGGGTTCACCCCTCCACTTT. Encoded protein: CASSQDLMAGAGGSPLHF.

The chain is built from TRBV9 and TRBJ1-2; maybe TRBD1 (6 bases). The ends were cut back, 0 bases at V and 6 bases at J, with 12 bases in the middle. The CDR3 runs 14 residues. Germline V lookup: CDR1 SGDLS, CDR2 YYNGEE. The CDR3 region is CASSVGQVEDGYTF. In DNA, the CDR3 is TGTGCCAGCAGCGTAGGACAGGTTGAGGATGGCTACACCTTC.

The V and J genes are TRBV7-2 and TRBJ2-5; 9 bases are a match to TRBD2. Germline V gene sequence: CDR1 SGHTA, CDR2 FQGNSA. The CDR3 totals 18 residues. The V gene end was trimmed by 2 bases and the J gene end by 6 bases; junction bases not matched to a gene: 16. The CDR3 reads CASSLNGAGGVGLKTQYF. CDR3 nucleotide sequence: TGTGCCAGCAGCTTAAATGGAGCGGGAGGCGTGGGGTTGAAGACCCAGTACTTC. The full variable domain, rest sourced from reference TRBV7-2 and TRBJ2-5, is GAGVSQSPSNKVTEKGKDVELRCDPISGHTALYWYRQSLGQGLEFLIYFQGNSAPDKSGLPSDRFSAERTGGSVSTLTIQRTQQEDSAVYLCASSLNGAGGVGLKTQYFGPGTRLLVL.

The chain combines TRBV12-3 or TRBV12-4 with TRBJ2-7; D is unresolved. The CDR3 extends over 12 amino acids. The V and J ends lost 3 bases and 6 bases respectively, with 9 bases between them. The CDR3 region is CASSFRSFEQYF. CDR3 coding DNA: TGTGCCAGCAGTTTTCGGTCTTTCGAGCAGTACTTC.

This clonotype was seen just once. The chain uses TRBV19 and TRBJ2-2, with D perhaps TRBD1 or TRBD2 (5 bases each). Trimming took off 1 base at V and 6 bases at J, with 18 bases between the two ends. The CDR3 spans 17 residues. Germline-derived CDR1 and CDR2 are LNHDA and SQIVND (reference sequence). The CDR3 sequence: CASSIGTGRDAPGELFF. DNA for the CDR3: TGTGCCAGTAGTATAGGGACCGGCAGGGACGCACCCGGGGAGCTGTTTTTT.

The sample holds one count of this clonotype. The chain links TRBV28 to TRBJ2-3; tentatively, D is TRBD2 (5 bases). Trimming removed 5 bases from V and 8 bases from J, with 14 bases in between. The CDR3 covers 13 residues. Germline V gives CDR1 MDHEN, CDR2 SYDVKM. CDR3 protein: CASSIFSEGTQYF. The CDR3 DNA reads TGTGCCAGCAGTATCTTTAGTGAGGGTACGCAGTATTTT.

CDR3 sequence: CSAWSLGYEQYF. CDR3 DNA sequence: TGCAGTGCTTGGTCTTTGGGGTACGAGCAGTACTTC. The chain recombines TRBV20-1 with TRBJ2-7; no definite D call. V was cut by 5 bases and J by 4 bases, with 12 bases left in between. The CDR3 is 12 residues long. Germline assignment: CDR1 DFQATT and CDR2 SNEGSKA (reference sequence).

The chain uses TRBV7-9 and TRBJ1-2, with D uncertain. The germline CDR1 and CDR2 sequences are SEHNR and FQNEAQ (reference sequence). The V end was cut by 0 bases, the J end by 10 bases, with 27 bases between. CDR3 length: 18 residues. CDR3 region: CASSLAHRRDQFISDYTF. CDR3 DNA: TGTGCCAGCAGCTTAGCCCATCGCCGCGACCAGTTTATCTCCGACTACACCTTC.